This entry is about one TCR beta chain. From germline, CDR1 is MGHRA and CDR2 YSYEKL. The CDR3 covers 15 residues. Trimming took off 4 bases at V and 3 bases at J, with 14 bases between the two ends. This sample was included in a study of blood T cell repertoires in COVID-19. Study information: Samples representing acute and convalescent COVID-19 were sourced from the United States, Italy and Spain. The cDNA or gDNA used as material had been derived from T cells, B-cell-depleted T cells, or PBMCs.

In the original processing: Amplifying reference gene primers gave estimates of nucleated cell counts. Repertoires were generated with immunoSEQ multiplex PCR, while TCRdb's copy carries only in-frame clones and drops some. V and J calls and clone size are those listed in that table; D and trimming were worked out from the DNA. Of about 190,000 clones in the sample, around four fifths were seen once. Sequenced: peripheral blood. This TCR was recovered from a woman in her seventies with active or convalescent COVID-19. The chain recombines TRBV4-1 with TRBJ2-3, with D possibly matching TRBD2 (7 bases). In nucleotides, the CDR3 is TGCGCCAGCAGCCTAAGGGGGACTATGACAGATACGCAGTATTTT. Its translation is CASSLRGTMTDTQYF.